A single sample is the source of the 21 T cell receptor beta chains below, sequenced in a study of cytomegalovirus exposure and HLA in healthy donors. PCR used 60 Vbeta primers and 13 Jbeta primers. Measured with immunoSEQ multiplex PCR; TCRdb has only the in-frame clones, and not every one. The sample has roughly 100,000 clones; 65% to 90% are singletons. What was sequenced was PBMCs. These receptors came from a man aged 30 to 45 in good health and CMV-seropositive.

The rearrangement joins TRBV28 to TRBJ1-5, with TRBD1 matching over 7 bases. Germline V CDR1 and CDR2: MDHEN, SYDVKM. After removal of 2 bases from V and 7 bases from J, the junction contained 5 bases not matched to a gene. CDR3 length: 14 amino acids. The CDR3 sequence is CASSLPGGRQPQHF. As DNA, the CDR3 is TGTGCCAGCAGTTTACCAGGGGGTCGCCAGCCCCAGCATTTT. The variable domain in full, completed from reference TRBV28 and TRBJ1-5, reads DVKVTQSSRYLVKRTGEKVFLECVQDMDHENMFWYRQDPGLGLRLIYFSYDVKMKEKGDIPEGYSVSREKKERFSLILESASTNQTSMYLCASSLPGGRQPQHFGDGTRLSIL.

The V call is TRBV5-1, the J call TRBJ2-1, with 7 bases lining up with TRBD2. After removal of 2 bases from V and 7 bases from J, the junction contained 6 bases not matched to a gene. Germline loops: CDR1 SGHRS, CDR2 YFSETQ. The CDR3 contains 14 residues. CDR3 DNA sequence: TGCGCCAGCAGCTTCGGGCGGGGAGGGAATGAGCAGTTCTTC. The encoded protein is CASSFGRGGNEQFF.

The CDR3 DNA reads TGCGCCAGCAGCCCGGACAGCTCCTACGAGCAGTACTTC. Translated, it gives CASSPDSSYEQYF. V gene TRBV5-1 combines with J gene TRBJ2-7; weak D call: TRBD1 (6 bases). The germline V gene has CDR1 SGHRS and CDR2 YFSETQ. The CDR3 length is 13 residues. V lost 4 bases, J lost 0 bases, and 8 bases lay in between.

V and J are TRBV7-2 and TRBJ2-5; 12 nucleotides line up with TRBD1. Germline CDR1 and CDR2: SGHTA and FQGNSA. With 4 bases clipped from V and 11 bases from J, the junction kept 11 bases outside the gene matches. The CDR3 is made up of 15 amino acids. The CDR3 DNA is TGTGCCAGCAGCTCCCCGGGACAGGGGGCGCCTGAGCAGTACTTC. It translates to CASSSPGQGAPEQYF.

The chain links TRBV5-1 to TRBJ2-3; 9 nucleotides match TRBD2. Germline V lookup: CDR1 SGHRS, CDR2 YFSETQ. Unmatched junction bases numbered 8, after V lost 0 bases and J lost 3 bases. This CDR3 spans 17 amino acids. CDR3 in DNA: TGCGCCAGCAGCTTGGGGGCTCTAGCGGGGTCAACAGATACGCAGTATTTT. Encoded protein: CASSLGALAGSTDTQYF.

The rearrangement links TRBV7-9 to TRBJ2-7, with TRBD1 matching 9 bases. With V trimmed by 5 bases and J by 5 bases, 7 bases remained unmatched. The length of the CDR3 is 14 residues. CDR1 SEHNR and CDR2 FQNEAQ come from the germline V gene (reference sequence). The CDR3 is CASSRSGTGNEQYF. In DNA form, the CDR3 reads TGTGCCAGCAGCCGATCTGGGACAGGGAACGAGCAGTACTTC.

The V and J genes are TRBV7-2 and TRBJ1-4; weak D call: TRBD1 (5 bases). Trimming removed 4 bases at V and 0 bases at J, with 15 bases between. The CDR3 extends over 17 amino acids. Germline V gives CDR1 SGHTA, CDR2 FQGNSA. The chain's CDR3 is CASSSQVGGTTNEKLFF. Here the CDR3 DNA reads TGTGCCAGCAGCTCACAGGTCGGTGGGACAACTAATGAAAAACTGTTTTTT.

This clone has more than one count but fewer than ten. The V gene is TRBV29-1, the J gene TRBJ2-2, with D possibly matching TRBD1 (5 bases). This CDR3 is built from 13 residues. The germline V and J ends were trimmed by 4 bases and 4 bases, with 10 bases remaining between them. Germline V gene lookup returns CDR1 SQVTM and CDR2 ANQGSEA. This CDR3 reads CSVAQGSTGELFF. CDR3 in DNA: TGCAGCGTTGCTCAGGGAAGCACCGGGGAGCTGTTTTTT.

This chain uses TRBV5-1 with TRBJ2-7; 10 nucleotides match TRBD1. The CDR3 loop spans 16 amino acids. Germline loops: CDR1 SGHRS, CDR2 YFSETQ. The V segment lost 4 bases and the J segment 2 bases; nucleotides outside the gene matches: 9. CDR3 residues: CASSRTGTGATYEQYF. For the CDR3, the DNA is TGCGCCAGCAGCCGGACCGGGACAGGGGCCACCTACGAGCAGTACTTC.

The chain links TRBV9 to TRBJ2-1; no firm D call. Trimming took 0 bases from V and 6 from J, leaving 10 bases between them. CDR3 size: 14 residues. The germline CDR1 and CDR2 sequences are SGDLS and YYNGEE. The CDR3 loop is CASSVEAGINEQFF. The CDR3 DNA is TGTGCCAGCAGCGTAGAGGCAGGAATCAATGAGCAGTTCTTC.

The V call is TRBV5-1, the J call TRBJ2-3, with 8 bases identical to TRBD1. The CDR3 consists of 18 residues. Trimming at V came to 2 bases and at J to 0 bases, leaving 11 bases not matched to a gene. The germline V gene has CDR1 SGHRS and CDR2 YFSETQ. The CDR3 is CASSFMTGVGVSTDTQYF. The CDR3 region has the DNA TGCGCCAGCAGCTTCATGACAGGGGTGGGGGTTAGCACAGATACGCAGTATTTT.

This clone occurred a few times. The V gene is TRBV5-1, the J gene TRBJ1-2; D gene unclear. This CDR3 region has 15 residues. CDR1 and CDR2 (germline): SGHRS, YFSETQ. Trimming shortened V by 1 base and J by 0 bases, and 10 bases separated the two germline ends. The CDR3: CASSLTRGANYGYTF. The CDR3 DNA is TGCGCCAGCAGCTTGACGCGGGGAGCTAACTATGGCTACACCTTC.

The chain couples TRBV28 to TRBJ2-6; maybe TRBD1 (5 bases). In germline, CDR1 is MDHEN, CDR2 SYDVKM. V lost 5 bases, J lost 0 bases, and 20 bases lay in between. CDR3 size: 19 residues. CDR3 sequence: CASSKIRQIPFSGANVLTF. CDR3 sequence (DNA): TGTGCCAGCAGTAAAATTCGACAGATCCCCTTCTCTGGGGCCAACGTCCTGACTTTC.

V gene TRBV7-2 combines with J gene TRBJ2-2, with D maybe TRBD2 (6 bases). The V end was cut by 0 bases, the J end by 0 bases, with 8 bases between. The CDR3 covers 16 residues. Germline-derived CDR1 and CDR2 are SGHTA and FQGNSA. The CDR3 DNA reads TGTGCCAGCAGCTTAGCGGGAGGTTCGAACACCGGGGAGCTGTTTTTT. Encoded protein: CASSLAGGSNTGELFF.

This clone was counted only a few times. The CDR3 DNA reads TGTGCCAGCAGTTACTCGGGGCAGGCTCGTGACTATGGCTACACCTTC. Its translation is CASSYSGQARDYGYTF. The chain joins TRBV6-5 to TRBJ1-2, with D tentatively TRBD1 (5 bases). Trimming cost V 0 bases and J 3 bases, with 14 bases left between them. Germline CDR1 MNHEY, CDR2 SVGAGI. The CDR3 loop spans 16 amino acids.

The gene calls are TRBV6-1 and TRBJ2-7; the match to TRBD1 covers 7 bases. The CDR3 has 15 residues. Germline assignment: CDR1 MNHNS and CDR2 SASEGT. The V and J ends lost 6 bases and 6 bases, in that order; junction bases with no gene match: 14. As DNA, the CDR3 is TGTGCCAGCAGCCCTAGTAAGACAGGGTATGTCGAGCAGTACTTC. This encodes CASSPSKTGYVEQYF.

The rearrangement joins TRBV2 to TRBJ2-2; D is ambiguous. The CDR3 contains 14 residues. The V end lost 7 bases, the J end lost 2 bases, and 11 bases lay between the germline ends. The germline V gene encodes CDR1 SNHLY and CDR2 FYNNEI. CDR3 sequence reads: CASNMGSNTGELFF. Written as DNA, the CDR3 is TGTGCCAGCAATATGGGCAGCAACACCGGGGAGCTGTTTTTT.

This chain uses TRBV9 with TRBJ1-5; 9 bases are shared with TRBD1. The CDR3 covers 17 residues. Looked up from germline, CDR1 is SGDLS and CDR2 is YYNGEE. Germline trimming cut 4 bases from V and 3 bases from J; bases unmatched to any gene: 11. The CDR3 region has the DNA TGTGCCAGCAGCTCAGGGGACAGGGTATGGGACAATCAGCCCCAGCATTTT. Translated: CASSSGDRVWDNQPQHF.

This rearrangement joins TRBV19 to TRBJ1-1, with 10 bases matching TRBD1. CDR3 length equals 12 residues. Germline V gene data show CDR1 as LNHDA and CDR2 as SQIVND (reference sequence). V was pared by 3 bases and J by 11 bases, with 3 bases of the junction left unmatched. The CDR3 loop reads CASSMGTGDAFF. As DNA, the CDR3 is TGTGCCAGTAGTATGGGGACAGGGGATGCTTTCTTT.

J is TRBJ2-3 and V is TRBV19; no reliable D call. V was clipped by 7 bases and J by 1 base, with 9 bases between them. The CDR3 is 13 amino acids. CDR1 LNHDA and CDR2 SQIVND come from the germline V gene (reference sequence). The CDR3 sequence is CASIRQGTDTQYF. The CDR3 bases are TGTGCCAGTATAAGGCAGGGCACAGATACGCAGTATTTT.

The V and J genes are TRBV6-1 and TRBJ2-7, with 7 bases identical to TRBD2. J lost 3 bases, V lost 8 bases, and 10 bases had no gene match. The CDR3 is made up of 14 amino acids. The V gene's germline CDR1 is MNHNS and CDR2 SASEGT. This CDR3 is CASGGGGSLYEQYF. CDR3 coding DNA: TGTGCCAGCGGTGGGGGGGGGTCCCTCTACGAGCAGTACTTC.